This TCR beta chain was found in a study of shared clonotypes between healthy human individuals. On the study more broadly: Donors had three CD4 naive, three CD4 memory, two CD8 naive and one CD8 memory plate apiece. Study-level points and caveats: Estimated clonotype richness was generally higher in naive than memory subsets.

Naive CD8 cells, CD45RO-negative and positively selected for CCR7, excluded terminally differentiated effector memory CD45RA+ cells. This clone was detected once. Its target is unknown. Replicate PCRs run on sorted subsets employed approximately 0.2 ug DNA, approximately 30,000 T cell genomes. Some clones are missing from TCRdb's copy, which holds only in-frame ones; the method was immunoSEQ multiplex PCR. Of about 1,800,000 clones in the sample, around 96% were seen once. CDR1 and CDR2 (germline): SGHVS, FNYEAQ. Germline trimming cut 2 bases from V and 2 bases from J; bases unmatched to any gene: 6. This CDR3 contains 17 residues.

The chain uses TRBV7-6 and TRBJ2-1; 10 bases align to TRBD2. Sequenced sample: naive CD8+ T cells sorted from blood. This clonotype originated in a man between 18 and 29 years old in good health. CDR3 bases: TGTGCCAGCAGCTTAAGACCTAGCGGGAGAACCTACAATGAGCAGTTCTTC. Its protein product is CASSLRPSGRTYNEQFF.